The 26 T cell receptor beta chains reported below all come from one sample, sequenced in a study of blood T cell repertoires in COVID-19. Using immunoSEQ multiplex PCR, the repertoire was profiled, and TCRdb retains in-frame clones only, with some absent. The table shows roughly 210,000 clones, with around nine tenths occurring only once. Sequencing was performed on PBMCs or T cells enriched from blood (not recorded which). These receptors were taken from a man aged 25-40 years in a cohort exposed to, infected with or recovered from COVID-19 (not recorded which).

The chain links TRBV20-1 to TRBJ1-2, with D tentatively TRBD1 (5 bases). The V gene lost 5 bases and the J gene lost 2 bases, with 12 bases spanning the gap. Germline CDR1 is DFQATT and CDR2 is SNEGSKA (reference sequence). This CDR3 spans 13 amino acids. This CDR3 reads CSAGGAGNYGYTF. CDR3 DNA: TGCAGTGCTGGTGGGGCGGGGAACTATGGCTACACCTTC.

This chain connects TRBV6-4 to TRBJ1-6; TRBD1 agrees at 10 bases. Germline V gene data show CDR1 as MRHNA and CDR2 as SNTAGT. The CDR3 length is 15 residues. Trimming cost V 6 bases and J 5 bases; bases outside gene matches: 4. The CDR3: CASRGGTGDNSPLHF. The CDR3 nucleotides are TGTGCCAGCAGAGGCGGGACAGGGGATAATTCACCCCTCCACTTT.

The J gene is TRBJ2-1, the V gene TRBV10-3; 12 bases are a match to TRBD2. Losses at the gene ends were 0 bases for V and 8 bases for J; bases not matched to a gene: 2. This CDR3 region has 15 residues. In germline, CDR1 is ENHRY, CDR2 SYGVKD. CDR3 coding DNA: TGTGCCATCAGTGAGTCGACTAGCGGGAGTGATGAGCAGTTCTTC. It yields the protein CAISESTSGSDEQFF.

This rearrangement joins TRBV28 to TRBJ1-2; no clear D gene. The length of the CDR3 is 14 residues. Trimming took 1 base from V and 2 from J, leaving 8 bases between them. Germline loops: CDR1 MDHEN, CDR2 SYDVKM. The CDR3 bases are TGTGCCAGCAGTTTATCAGTACAGAACTATGGCTACACCTTC. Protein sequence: CASSLSVQNYGYTF.

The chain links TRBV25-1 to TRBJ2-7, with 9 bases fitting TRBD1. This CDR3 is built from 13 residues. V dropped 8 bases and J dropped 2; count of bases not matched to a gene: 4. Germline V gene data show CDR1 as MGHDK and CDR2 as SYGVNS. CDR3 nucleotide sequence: TGTGCCAGCGGACAGGGGTCAGCCTACGAGCAGTACTTC. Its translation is CASGQGSAYEQYF.

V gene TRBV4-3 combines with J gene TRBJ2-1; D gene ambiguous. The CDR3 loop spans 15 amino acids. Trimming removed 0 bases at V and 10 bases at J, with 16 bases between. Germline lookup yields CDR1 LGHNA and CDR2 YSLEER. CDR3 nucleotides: TGCGCCAGCAGCCAAGACGCGGCAGCTCGAAGGGAGCAGTTCTTC. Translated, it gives CASSQDAAARREQFF.

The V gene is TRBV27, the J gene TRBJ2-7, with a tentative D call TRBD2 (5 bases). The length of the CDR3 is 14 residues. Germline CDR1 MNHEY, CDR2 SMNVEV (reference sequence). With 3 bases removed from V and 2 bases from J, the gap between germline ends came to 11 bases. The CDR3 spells CASSFGPLAYEQYF. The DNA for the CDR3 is TGTGCCAGCAGTTTCGGCCCACTAGCCTACGAGCAGTACTTC.

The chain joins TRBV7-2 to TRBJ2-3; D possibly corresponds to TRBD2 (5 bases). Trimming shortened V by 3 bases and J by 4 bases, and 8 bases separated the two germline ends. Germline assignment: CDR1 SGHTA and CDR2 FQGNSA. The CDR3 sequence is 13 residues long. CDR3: CASSFTGADTQYF. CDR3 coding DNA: TGTGCCAGCAGCTTCACCGGGGCAGATACGCAGTATTTT.

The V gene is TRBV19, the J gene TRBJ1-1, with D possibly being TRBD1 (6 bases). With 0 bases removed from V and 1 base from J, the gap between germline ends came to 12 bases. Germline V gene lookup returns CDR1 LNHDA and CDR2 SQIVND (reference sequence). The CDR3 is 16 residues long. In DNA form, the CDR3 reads TGTGCCAGTAGTATAGACCTGGACAGACCGAACACTGAAGCTTTCTTT. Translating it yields CASSIDLDRPNTEAFF.

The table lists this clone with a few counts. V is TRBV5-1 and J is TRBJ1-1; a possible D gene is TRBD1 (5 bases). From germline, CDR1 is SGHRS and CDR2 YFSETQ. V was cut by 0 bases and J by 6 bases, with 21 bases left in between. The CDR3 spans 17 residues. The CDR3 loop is CASSLVMQGPRAPEAFF. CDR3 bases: TGCGCCAGCAGCTTGGTAATGCAGGGCCCCCGGGCCCCTGAAGCTTTCTTT.

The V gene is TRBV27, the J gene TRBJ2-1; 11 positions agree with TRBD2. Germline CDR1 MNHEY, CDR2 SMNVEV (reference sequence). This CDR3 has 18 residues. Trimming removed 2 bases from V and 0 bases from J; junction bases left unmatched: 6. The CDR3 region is CASSLRPSGRSSYNEQFF. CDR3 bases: TGTGCCAGCAGTTTACGCCCTAGCGGGAGGAGCTCCTACAATGAGCAGTTCTTC.

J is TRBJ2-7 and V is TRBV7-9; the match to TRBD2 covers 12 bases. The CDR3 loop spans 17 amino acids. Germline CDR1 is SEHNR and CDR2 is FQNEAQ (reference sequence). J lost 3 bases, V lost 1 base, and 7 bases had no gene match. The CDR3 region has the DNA TGTGCCAGCAGCTTAGGACTAGCGGGAGCCGTTCGCTACGAGCAGTACTTC. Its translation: CASSLGLAGAVRYEQYF.

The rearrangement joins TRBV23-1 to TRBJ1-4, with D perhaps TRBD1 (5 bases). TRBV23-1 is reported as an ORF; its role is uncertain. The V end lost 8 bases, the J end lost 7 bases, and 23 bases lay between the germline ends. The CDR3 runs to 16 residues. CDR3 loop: CASLGEGRAFSEKLFF. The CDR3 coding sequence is TGCGCCAGCCTAGGGGAGGGGCGGGCGTTTTCTGAAAAACTGTTTTTT.

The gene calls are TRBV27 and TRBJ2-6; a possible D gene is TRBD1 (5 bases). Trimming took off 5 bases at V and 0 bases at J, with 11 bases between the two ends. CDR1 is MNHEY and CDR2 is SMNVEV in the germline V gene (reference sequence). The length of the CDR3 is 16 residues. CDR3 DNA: TGTGCCAGCAGTCTACAAACAGGCTCTGGGGCCAACGTCCTGACTTTC. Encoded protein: CASSLQTGSGANVLTF.

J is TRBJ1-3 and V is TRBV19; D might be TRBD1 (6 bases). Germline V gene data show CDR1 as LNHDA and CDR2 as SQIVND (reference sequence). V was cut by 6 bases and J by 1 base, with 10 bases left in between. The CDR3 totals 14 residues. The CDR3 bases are TGTGCCAGTAGCCCCGACAGGTCTGGAAACACCATATATTTT. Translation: CASSPDRSGNTIYF.

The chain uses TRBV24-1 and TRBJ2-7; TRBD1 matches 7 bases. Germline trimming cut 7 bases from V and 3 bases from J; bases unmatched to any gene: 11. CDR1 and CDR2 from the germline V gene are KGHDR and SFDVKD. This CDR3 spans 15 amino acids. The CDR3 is CATRGGQVKGYEQYF. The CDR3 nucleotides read TGTGCCACCAGGGGTGGACAGGTTAAAGGCTACGAGCAGTACTTC.

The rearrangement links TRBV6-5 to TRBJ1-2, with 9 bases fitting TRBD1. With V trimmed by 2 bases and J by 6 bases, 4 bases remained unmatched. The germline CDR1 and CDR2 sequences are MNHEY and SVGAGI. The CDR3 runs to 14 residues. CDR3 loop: CASSYGTGMDGYTF. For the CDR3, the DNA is TGTGCCAGCAGTTACGGGACAGGGATGGATGGCTACACCTTC.

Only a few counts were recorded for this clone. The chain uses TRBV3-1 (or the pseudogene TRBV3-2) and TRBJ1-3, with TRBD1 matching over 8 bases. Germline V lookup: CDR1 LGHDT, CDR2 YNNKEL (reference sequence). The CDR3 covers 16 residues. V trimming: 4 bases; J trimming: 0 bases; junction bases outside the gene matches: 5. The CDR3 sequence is CASSPPGGHSGNTIYF. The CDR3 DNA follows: TGTGCCAGCAGCCCGCCAGGGGGCCACTCTGGAAACACCATATATTTT.

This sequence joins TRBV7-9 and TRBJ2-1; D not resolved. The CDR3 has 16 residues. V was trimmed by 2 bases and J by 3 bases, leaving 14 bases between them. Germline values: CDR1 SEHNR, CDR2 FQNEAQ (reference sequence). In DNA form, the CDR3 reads TGTGCCAGCAGCTTAACCCCCCAACACATCTACAATGAGCAGTTCTTC. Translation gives CASSLTPQHIYNEQFF. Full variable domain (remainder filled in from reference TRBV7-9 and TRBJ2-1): DTGVSQNPRHKITKRGQNVTFRCDPISEHNRLYWYRQTLGQGPEFLTYFQNEAQLEKSRLLSDRFSAERPKGSFSTLEIQRTEQGDSAMYLCASSLTPQHIYNEQFFGPGTRLTVL.

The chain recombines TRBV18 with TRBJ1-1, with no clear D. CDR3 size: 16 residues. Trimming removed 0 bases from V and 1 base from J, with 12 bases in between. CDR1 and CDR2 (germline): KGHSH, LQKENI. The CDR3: CASSPPSASRNTEAFF. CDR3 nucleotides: TGTGCCAGCTCACCACCATCTGCTAGCCGGAACACTGAAGCTTTCTTT. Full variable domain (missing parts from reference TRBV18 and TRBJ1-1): NAGVMQNPRHLVRRRGQEARLRCSPMKGHSHVYWYRQLPEEGLKFMVYLQKENIIDESGMPKERFSAEFPKEGPSILRIQQVVRGDSAAYFCASSPPSASRNTEAFFGQGTRLTVV.

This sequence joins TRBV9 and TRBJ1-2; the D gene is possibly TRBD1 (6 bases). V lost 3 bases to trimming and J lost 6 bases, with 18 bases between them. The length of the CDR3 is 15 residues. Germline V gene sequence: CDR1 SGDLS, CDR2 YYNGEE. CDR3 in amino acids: CASSGNPGGANGYTF. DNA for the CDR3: TGTGCCAGCAGCGGAAATCCGGGGGGGGCCAATGGCTACACCTTC.

The CDR3 loop reads CASSLGLAAYSYEQYF. CDR3 DNA: TGTGCCAGCAGCCTCGGACTAGCGGCGTACTCCTACGAGCAGTACTTC. This chain uses TRBV5-4 with TRBJ2-7; 10 nucleotides match TRBD2. This CDR3 region has 16 residues. Unmatched junction bases numbered 7, after V lost 4 bases and J lost 0 bases. Germline V gene lookup returns CDR1 SGHNT and CDR2 YYREEE (reference sequence).

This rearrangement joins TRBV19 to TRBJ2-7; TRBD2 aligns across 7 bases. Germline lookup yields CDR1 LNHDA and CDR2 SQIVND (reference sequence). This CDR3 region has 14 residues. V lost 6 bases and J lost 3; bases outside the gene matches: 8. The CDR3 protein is CASSRAGVRYEQYF. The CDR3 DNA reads TGTGCCAGTAGCCGGGCGGGGGTCCGCTACGAGCAGTACTTC.

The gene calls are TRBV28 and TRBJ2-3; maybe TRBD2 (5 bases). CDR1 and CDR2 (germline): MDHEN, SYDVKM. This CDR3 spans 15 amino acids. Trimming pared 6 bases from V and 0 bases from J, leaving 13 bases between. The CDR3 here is CASSGETISTDTQYF. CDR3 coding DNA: TGTGCCAGCAGCGGGGAGACCATAAGCACAGATACGCAGTATTTT.

This CDR3 is CAISEQGRHNEQFF. The CDR3 nucleotides are TGTGCCATCAGTGAGCAGGGCCGCCACAATGAGCAGTTCTTC. The chain has TRBV10-3 and TRBJ2-1; the D gene is possibly TRBD1 (5 bases). V was cut by 2 bases and J by 5 bases, with 10 bases left in between. CDR3 length: 14 residues. The germline V gene encodes CDR1 ENHRY and CDR2 SYGVKD.

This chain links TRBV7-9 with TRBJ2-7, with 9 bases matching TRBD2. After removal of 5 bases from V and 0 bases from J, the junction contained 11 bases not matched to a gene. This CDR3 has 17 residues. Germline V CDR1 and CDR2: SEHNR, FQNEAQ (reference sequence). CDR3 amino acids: CASSPFAAGGVSYEQYF. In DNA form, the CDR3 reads TGTGCCAGCAGCCCCTTCGCGGCGGGAGGGGTCTCCTACGAGCAGTACTTC. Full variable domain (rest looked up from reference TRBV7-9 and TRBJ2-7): DTGVSQNPRHKITKRGQNVTFRCDPISEHNRLYWYRQTLGQGPEFLTYFQNEAQLEKSRLLSDRFSAERPKGSFSTLEIQRTEQGDSAMYLCASSPFAAGGVSYEQYFGPGTRLTVT.